The clone carrying this T cell receptor (beta chain) showed up just a few times. Trimming removed 3 bases from V and 0 bases from J; junction bases left unmatched: 1. The length of the CDR3 is 15 residues. Germline V gene lookup returns CDR1 SEHNR and CDR2 FQNEAQ (reference sequence). Method: immunoSEQ multiplex PCR; TCRdb's copy keeps in-frame clones and lacks some. The sample lists 350,000 to 550,000 clones; roughly 91% were seen once. The data were obtained in a study of blood T cell repertoires in COVID-19. Study overall: Samples representing acute and convalescent COVID-19 were sourced from the United States, Italy and Spain.

The sample comprised peripheral blood. This clonotype originated in a woman aged 25 to 39 with acute or convalescent COVID-19. The V and J genes are TRBV7-9 and TRBJ2-1; 8 nucleotides align to TRBD1. The CDR3, as DNA: TGTGCCAGCAGCTTCGGACAGGGCTCCTACAATGAGCAGTTCTTC. Translated, it gives CASSFGQGSYNEQFF. Full variable domain (remainder filled in from reference TRBV7-9 and TRBJ2-1): DTGVSQNPRHKITKRGQNVTFRCDPISEHNRLYWYRQTLGQGPEFLTYFQNEAQLEKSRLLSDRFSAERPKGSFSTLEIQRTEQGDSAMYLCASSFGQGSYNEQFFGPGTRLTVL.